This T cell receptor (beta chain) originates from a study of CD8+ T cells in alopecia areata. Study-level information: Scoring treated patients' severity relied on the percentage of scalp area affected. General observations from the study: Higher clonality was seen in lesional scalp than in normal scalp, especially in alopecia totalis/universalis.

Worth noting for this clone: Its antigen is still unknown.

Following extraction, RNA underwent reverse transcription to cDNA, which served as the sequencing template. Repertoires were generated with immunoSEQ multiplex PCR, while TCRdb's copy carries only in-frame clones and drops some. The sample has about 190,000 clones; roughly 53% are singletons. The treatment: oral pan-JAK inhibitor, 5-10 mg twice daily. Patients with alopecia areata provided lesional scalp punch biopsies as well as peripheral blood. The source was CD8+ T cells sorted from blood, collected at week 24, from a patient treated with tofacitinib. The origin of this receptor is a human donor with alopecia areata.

CDR3 DNA: TGTGCCAGTAGTTCGGGAGTAACCTACGAGCAGTACTTC. Translation: CASSSGVTYEQYF. V is TRBV19 and J is TRBJ2-7, with D possibly matching TRBD2 (6 bases). The CDR3 has 13 residues. The V and J ends lost 5 bases and 2 bases respectively, with 10 bases between them. Germline values: CDR1 LNHDA, CDR2 SQIVND (reference sequence).